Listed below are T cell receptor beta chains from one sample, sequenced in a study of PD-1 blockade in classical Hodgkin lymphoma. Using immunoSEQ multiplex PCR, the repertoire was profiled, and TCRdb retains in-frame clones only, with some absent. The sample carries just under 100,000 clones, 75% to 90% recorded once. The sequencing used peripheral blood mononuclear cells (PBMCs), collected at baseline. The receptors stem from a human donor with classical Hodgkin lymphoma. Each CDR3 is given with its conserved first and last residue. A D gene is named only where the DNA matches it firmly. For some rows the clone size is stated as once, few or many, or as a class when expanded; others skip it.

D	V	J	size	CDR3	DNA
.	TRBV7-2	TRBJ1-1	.	CASSLTLVGNTEAFF	TGTGCCAGCAGCTTAACTCTGGTCGGAAACACTGAAGCTTTCTTT
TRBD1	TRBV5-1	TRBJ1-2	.	CASRPTTGVGYGYTF	TGCGCCAGCAGGCCCACGACAGGGGTCGGTTATGGCTACACCTTC
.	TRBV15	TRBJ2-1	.	CATSRDPGDEQFF	TGTGCCACCAGCAGAGATCCCGGGGATGAGCAGTTCTTC
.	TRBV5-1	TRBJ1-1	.	CASRQNTEAFF	TGCGCCAGCCGACAAAACACTGAAGCTTTCTTT
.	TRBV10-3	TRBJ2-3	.	CAISPDSTDTQYF	TGTGCCATCAGTCCGGACTCCACAGATACGCAGTATTTT
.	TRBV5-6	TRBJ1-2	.	CATSQANYGYTF	TGTGCCACGTCCCAGGCGAACTATGGCTACACCTTC
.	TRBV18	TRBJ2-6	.	CASSPQSSGANVLTF	TGTGCCAGCTCACCTCAGAGCTCTGGGGCCAACGTCCTGACTTTC
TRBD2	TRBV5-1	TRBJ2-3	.	CASSLLSGNPGDTQYF	TGCGCCAGCAGCTTGCTTAGCGGGAACCCCGGAGATACGCAGTATTTT
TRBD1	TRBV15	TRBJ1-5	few	CATSRGQGEEPQHF	TGTGCCACCAGCAGAGGACAGGGCGAGGAGCCCCAGCATTTT
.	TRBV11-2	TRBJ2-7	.	CASSSPGTSLEQYF	TGTGCCAGCAGCTCCCCGGGGACATCCCTCGAGCAGTACTTC
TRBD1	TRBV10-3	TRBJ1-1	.	CAISTQGNEAFF	TGTGCCATCTCCACACAGGGGAATGAAGCTTTCTTT
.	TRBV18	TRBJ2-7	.	CASSPPSSGILHEQYF	TGTGCCAGCTCACCACCGAGTTCGGGGATACTCCACGAGCAGTACTTC